This T cell receptor beta chain stems from a study of blood T cells in healthy people across ages. Looking at the study overall: The template switching approach captured approximately one barcoded beta molecule for every two T cells.

Healthy Caucasian individuals from Russia aged roughly 6 to 100 were enrolled as donors. There were at least 5.5 micrograms of total RNA extracted from every sample. The CDR3 sequence is 12 residues long. The V end was cut by 2 bases, the J end by 3 bases, with 5 bases between. In germline, CDR1 is MNHNS, CDR2 SASEGT. The second PCR ran about 6 to 11 cycles with a sample-barcoded 5' primer and J-beta primers. TCRdb reprocessed the 5' RACE reads with MiXCR, giving one entry per CDR3 protein. The sample records fewer than 2,000,000 distinct CDR3 sequences, 30% to 35% being singletons. This clonotype was seen at least ten times.

The receptor's source is a woman under 40 in good health. V and J are TRBV6-1 and TRBJ2-7, with unresolved D. Sequenced input: blood. CDR3 amino acids: CASSEIRYEQYF. CDR3 in DNA: TGTGCCAGCAGTGAAATCCGCTACGAGCAGTACTTC.